The 16 T cell receptor beta chains reported below all come from one sample, sequenced in a study of response to subunit inactivated influenza vaccine. TCRdb re-called the RT-PCR reads through MiXCR, storing one row per CDR3 protein. The data hold about 520,000 distinct CDR3 sequences, with approximately 24% observed a single time. This specimen was CD4+ T cells sorted from PBMCs, taken 4 to 6 days after vaccination. All receptors come from a man between 50 and 59 years old who received an inactivated influenza vaccine.

The chain has TRBV6-2 or TRBV6-3 and TRBJ2-5; D perhaps matches TRBD2 (7 bases). CDR1 is MNHEY and CDR2 is SVGEGT in the germline V gene. V lost 6 bases and J lost 5, with 16 bases in between. The CDR3 loop spans 14 amino acids. In DNA, the CDR3 is TGTGCCAGCAGGGTGGGGGGGGGCCAGGAGACCCAGTACTTC. The encoded protein is CASRVGGGQETQYF.

This clonotype was observed a few times. Here the CDR3 DNA reads TGCAGCGTCAGGACAGGGCTCAGTAACTATGGCTACACCTTC. Translating it yields CSVRTGLSNYGYTF. The chain joins TRBV29-1 to TRBJ1-2, with 8 bases matching TRBD1. Germline V gene lookup returns CDR1 SQVTM and CDR2 ANQGSEA. Losses at the gene ends were 6 bases for V and 1 base for J; bases not matched to a gene: 7. This CDR3 has 14 amino acids.

This clonotype appeared a few times. The rearrangement links TRBV28 to TRBJ1-1, with 9 bases fitting TRBD1. J gave up 11 bases and V 5 bases, and 6 bases lay outside the gene matches. CDR3 size: 12 residues. The germline CDR1 and CDR2 sequences are MDHEN and SYDVKM. This CDR3 is CASSKGTGRAFF. CDR3 nucleotides: TGTGCCAGCAGTAAAGGGACAGGGAGGGCTTTCTTT.

V usage is TRBV12-3 or TRBV12-4 and J usage is TRBJ1-1; D gene ambiguous. The V gene lost 5 bases and the J gene lost 11 bases, with 18 bases spanning the gap. This CDR3 is built from 13 residues. The CDR3 nucleotides are TGTGCCAGCAGTCGTCAACGAGGCTACCAGGCTTTCTTT. Protein: CASSRQRGYQAFF.

The chain carries TRBV20-1 and TRBJ2-2, with a weak D call TRBD1 (6 bases). Looked up from germline, CDR1 is DFQATT and CDR2 is SNEGSKA (reference sequence). The CDR3 has 15 residues. Trimming stripped 5 bases from V and 0 bases from J, with 13 bases between. CDR3 in DNA: TGCAGTGCTTTTCACCGGACAGCGAACACCGGGGAGCTGTTTTTT. Encoded protein: CSAFHRTANTGELFF.

This clonotype has just one count. This sequence joins TRBV6-2 or TRBV6-3 and TRBJ1-6, with a tentative D call TRBD1 (5 bases). The germline V and J ends were trimmed by 0 bases and 9 bases, with 15 bases remaining between them. CDR3 length: 16 residues. Germline lookup yields CDR1 MNHEY and CDR2 SVGEGT. DNA of the CDR3: TGTGCCAGCAGTTACTCGACCCGGGACGGAGTTTCACCCCTCCACTTT. Its translation is CASSYSTRDGVSPLHF.

This clonotype showed up just a few times. This chain uses TRBV20-1 with TRBJ2-7, with 9 bases aligning to TRBD1. Germline CDR1 DFQATT, CDR2 SNEGSKA (reference sequence). The CDR3 has 12 residues. V was pared by 7 bases and J by 6 bases, with 7 bases of the junction left unmatched. CDR3: CSGQDRGGEQYF. The CDR3, as DNA: TGCAGTGGTCAGGACAGGGGAGGCGAGCAGTACTTC.

The chain employs TRBV29-1 and TRBJ2-5; D not certain. The CDR3 runs 12 residues. Trimming left V 4 bases short and J 5 bases short, with 11 bases between. Germline CDR1 and CDR2: SQVTM and ANQGSEA. The CDR3 spells CSVVGSWETQYF. The CDR3 nucleotides read TGCAGCGTTGTTGGTAGCTGGGAGACCCAGTACTTC.

The chain combines TRBV5-1 with TRBJ1-6, with D possibly being TRBD1 (5 bases). The CDR3 contains 16 residues. V lost 0 bases and J 7 bases, leaving 14 bases between the germline ends. Germline V gene lookup returns CDR1 SGHRS and CDR2 YFSETQ. The CDR3 region is CASSLVEAGWNSPLHF. Written as DNA, the CDR3 is TGCGCCAGCAGCTTGGTTGAGGCAGGGTGGAATTCACCCCTCCACTTT.

The table lists this clonotype with a few counts. This rearrangement joins TRBV12-3 or TRBV12-4 to TRBJ2-5, with D possibly being TRBD2 (5 bases). Trimming left V 6 bases short and J 4 bases short, with 15 bases between. CDR3 length: 14 residues. CDR3 protein: CASSLDFGVETQYF. The CDR3 nucleotides are TGTGCCAGCAGCCTGGACTTCGGGGTAGAGACCCAGTACTTC.

The DNA for the CDR3 is TGCAGTGCTAGAGATCCGACTCGGGAGGGTAATCAGCCCCAGCATTTT. Amino acids: CSARDPTREGNQPQHF. The chain recombines TRBV20-1 with TRBJ1-5; D ambiguous. V was pared by 0 bases and J by 4 bases, with 16 bases between. CDR3 size: 16 residues. Germline V gives CDR1 DFQATT, CDR2 SNEGSKA (reference sequence).

In this sample, this clonotype turned up a few times. The chain employs TRBV7-2 and TRBJ2-3; 12 nucleotides align to TRBD2. The V and J ends lost 5 bases and 13 bases, in that order; junction bases with no gene match: 13. Germline V CDR1 and CDR2: SGHTA, FQGNSA. The CDR3 loop spans 15 amino acids. The CDR3 sequence is CASSVSTSGGKLEYF. The CDR3 coding sequence is TGTGCCAGCAGCGTGTCTACTAGCGGGGGGAAACTGGAGTATTTT. Looking up the rest from reference TRBV7-2 and TRBJ2-3 gives the full variable domain: GAGVSQSPSNKVTEKGKDVELRCDPISGHTALYWYRQSLGQGLEFLIYFQGNSAPDKSGLPSDRFSAERTGGSVSTLTIQRTQQEDSAVYLCASSVSTSGGKLEYFGPGTRLTVL.

This clonotype showed up just a few times. This chain joins TRBV10-3 and TRBJ2-1; 10 bases map to TRBD2. V shed 5 bases and J 4 bases; nucleotides not matched to a gene: 8. The CDR3 has 16 amino acids. Germline V gives CDR1 ENHRY, CDR2 SYGVKD. The CDR3 reads CAISPGAGLAYNEQFF. CDR3 nucleotide sequence: TGTGCCATCAGTCCAGGGGCGGGACTAGCGTACAATGAGCAGTTCTTC.

V usage is TRBV7-8 and J usage is TRBJ2-7; D is uncertain. Trimming removed 1 base from V and 1 base from J, with 14 bases in between. The germline V gene encodes CDR1 SGHVS and CDR2 FQNEAQ. The CDR3 is 16 residues long. CDR3 region: CASSLGLRQVSYEQYF. The DNA for the CDR3 is TGTGCCAGCAGCTTAGGGCTCCGGCAGGTGTCCTACGAGCAGTACTTC.

J is TRBJ2-7 and V is TRBV11-2, with 8 nucleotides matching TRBD2. The CDR3 is made up of 13 amino acids. Trimming cost V 7 bases and J 2 bases; bases outside gene matches: 4. Germline V lookup: CDR1 SGHAT, CDR2 FQNNGV. The CDR3 DNA follows: TGTGCCAGCAACCCAGCGGGGGCCTACGAGCAGTACTTC. Translating it yields CASNPAGAYEQYF.

In its sample, this clonotype was seen a few times. The rearrangement uses TRBV30 and TRBJ1-6; 11 bases are a match to TRBD1. J lost 11 bases, V lost 3 bases, and 12 bases had no gene match. This CDR3 comprises 16 residues. The germline gives CDR1 GTSNPN, CDR2 SVGIG (reference sequence). The CDR3 DNA reads TGTGCCTGGAGATACGGACAGGGGGCCTCCGTGGCACCCCTCCACTTT. It specifies CAWRYGQGASVAPLHF.